The 9 T cell receptor beta chains below come from one sample, sequenced in a study of blood T cell repertoires in COVID-19 (dated by TCRdb to 2020 to 2022). Library preparation was by the immunoSEQ multiplex PCR assay. TCRdb limited this immuneACCESS table to in-frame rearrangements with V and J called. A share of clones is missing; checked studies link under half to unresolved V genes, and the rest is unexplained. The sample has 200,000 to 250,000 clones on record, about 90% of them singletons. 1% to 1.5% of the sample rests with the top ten. Sequenced input: peripheral blood. The receptors shown here come from a man aged 25-40 years with acute or convalescent COVID-19.

A single count supports this clone. CDR3 nucleotide sequence: TGTGCCAGCAGCCTACCGACAGGGTCCGGGGCCAACGTCCTGACTTTC. It encodes CASSLPTGSGANVLTF. The chain links TRBV5-5 to TRBJ2-6; 7 bases match TRBD1. Germline CDR1 is SGHKS and CDR2 is YYEKEE (reference sequence). V was pared by 4 bases and J by 4 bases, with 8 bases of the junction left unmatched. There are 16 residues in the CDR3.

The chain combines TRBV29-1 with TRBJ1-4; D remains unclear. The CDR3 is 13 residues long. Germline V CDR1 and CDR2: SQVTM, ANQGSEA. V lost 5 bases, J lost 4 bases, and 11 bases lay in between. The CDR3: CSVQYGINEKLFF. In nucleotides, the CDR3 is TGCAGCGTTCAGTATGGCATTAATGAAAAACTGTTTTTT.

This clone has only a few counts. The genes are TRBV19 and TRBJ2-5; 9 bases are shared with TRBD1. After removal of 5 bases from V and 5 bases from J, the junction contained 6 bases not matched to a gene. From germline, CDR1 is LNHDA and CDR2 SQIVND (reference sequence). The CDR3 sequence is 14 residues long. Here the CDR3 DNA reads TGTGCCAGTAGTCCCGGGACAGGGTACGAGACCCAGTACTTC. Translating gives CASSPGTGYETQYF.

The chain is built from TRBV20-1 and TRBJ1-3; D is uncertain. From germline, CDR1 is DFQATT and CDR2 SNEGSKA (reference sequence). This CDR3 has 15 amino acids. Trimming stripped 3 bases from V and 0 bases from J, with 12 bases between. In DNA, the CDR3 is TGCAGTGCTAGTAACAGTTCAACCTCTGGAAACACCATATATTTT. This gives the protein CSASNSSTSGNTIYF.

The chain links TRBV9 to TRBJ2-7; 8 bases map to TRBD2. In germline, CDR1 is SGDLS, CDR2 YYNGEE. V dropped 1 base and J dropped 3; count of bases not matched to a gene: 6. This CDR3 spans 15 amino acids. CDR3 in DNA: TGTGCCAGCAGCGTATCCTCGGGGGGGAGCTACGAGCAGTACTTC. It specifies CASSVSSGGSYEQYF.

The chain joins TRBV27 to TRBJ2-1; 12 bases are shared with TRBD2. This CDR3 is 16 amino acids long. Per germline, CDR1 MNHEY and CDR2 SMNVEV (reference sequence). V shed 6 bases and J 10 bases; nucleotides not matched to a gene: 13. The CDR3 region has the DNA TGTGCCAGCAGATTGGCTAGCGGGGGGGCGGTACGGGAGCAGTTCTTC. Translating gives CASRLASGGAVREQFF.

The chain combines TRBV4-2 with TRBJ2-1, with 7 nucleotides matching TRBD2. Germline CDR1 and CDR2: LGHNA and YNFKEQ. V shed 4 bases, J shed 8 bases, and the junction held 8 bases outside the gene matches. The CDR3 extends over 14 amino acids. The CDR3 reads CASSPRDYPHEQFF. The CDR3 DNA follows: TGTGCCAGCAGCCCCCGGGACTACCCTCATGAGCAGTTCTTC.

The CDR3 protein is CASSLVAGHNEKLFF. CDR3 DNA sequence: TGTGCCAGCAGCTTGGTCGCAGGGCATAATGAAAAACTGTTTTTT. The chain joins TRBV5-5 to TRBJ1-4; a weak D match, TRBD1 (5 bases). This CDR3 has 15 amino acids. CDR1 and CDR2 from the germline V gene are SGHKS and YYEKEE (reference sequence). The V gene lost 0 bases and the J gene lost 4 bases, with 10 bases spanning the gap.

The gene calls are TRBV19 and TRBJ1-1; D uncertain. Germline CDR1 and CDR2: LNHDA and SQIVND (reference sequence). Trimming stripped 5 bases from V and 7 bases from J, with 11 bases between. The CDR3 consists of 12 residues. CDR3 nucleotide sequence: TGTGCCAGTAGTCAGGCCCTTTTTGAAGCTTTCTTT. Encoded protein: CASSQALFEAFF.